A selection of T cell receptor beta chains follows, all from one sample in a study of T-cell memory formation after mild COVID-19. MiXCR was run by TCRdb on the 5' RACE reads, yielding one entry per CDR3 protein. This sample carries 75,000 to 95,000 distinct CDR3 sequences, about 13% of them seen once, and the ten largest clones take 27%. Sequencing was done on a sample of PBMCs or a T cell subset sorted from them (not recorded which). All receptors derive from an adult woman who had mild COVID-19 (a few samples of this study predate the infection). Cell type and time point are not known. The CDR3 runs from the conserved cysteine through the conserved F or W. Each record gives: D gene, clone size, V gene, J gene, CDR3 protein, CDR3 DNA. A D gene is named only where the DNA matches it firmly. Clone size, where shown, is once, few, many, or a class for clones that have expanded.

.,.,TRBV5-6,TRBJ2-7,CASSLTNTFQDEQYF,TGTGCCAGCAGCTTGACCAACACCTTCCAAGACGAGCAGTACTTC
.,few,TRBV2,TRBJ2-3,CASSEALRWQTRTDTQYF,TGTGCCAGCAGTGAAGCGCTTCGGTGGCAGACACGTACAGATACGCAGTATTTT
.,.,TRBV29-1,TRBJ1-5,CSVEWGHNQPQHF,TGCAGCGTTGAATGGGGGCACAATCAGCCCCAGCATTTT
TRBD2,many,TRBV5-1,TRBJ2-3,CASSLEAGGPDTQYF,TGCGCCAGCAGCCTCGAAGCGGGGGGCCCAGATACGCAGTATTTT
.,few,TRBV7-9,TRBJ2-1,CASSGTTGRYSYNEQFF,TGTGCCAGCAGCGGAACTACAGGGCGGTACTCCTACAATGAGCAGTTCTTC
.,.,TRBV24-1,TRBJ1-2,CATSGPEAGMPNYGYTF,TGTGCCACCAGTGGACCCGAGGCAGGGATGCCTAACTATGGCTACACCTTC
.,.,TRBV7-9,TRBJ2-3,CASIGGSTDTQYF,TGTGCCAGCATAGGAGGGAGCACAGATACGCAGTATTTT
.,.,TRBV20-1,TRBJ2-7,CSAGTGPANEQYF,TGCAGTGCTGGAACAGGGCCGGCTAACGAGCAGTACTTC
TRBD1,few,TRBV7-8,TRBJ1-1,CASSITGAEAFF,TGTGCCAGCAGCATAACAGGGGCTGAAGCTTTCTTT
TRBD2,many,TRBV20-1,TRBJ2-5,CSAQSGRGGETQYF,TGCAGTGCTCAAAGTGGGCGGGGAGGGGAGACCCAGTACTTC
.,few,TRBV29-1,TRBJ2-2,CSETTNTGELFF,TGCAGCGAAACTACGAACACCGGGGAGCTGTTTTTT
TRBD2,few,TRBV12-3/TRBV12-4,TRBJ2-1,CASSVGTRNNEQFF,TGTGCCAGCAGCGTCGGGACTAGGAACAATGAGCAGTTCTTC
TRBD1,.,TRBV19,TRBJ1-1,CASSIGARQGLRTEAFF,TGTGCCAGTAGTATAGGGGCCCGACAGGGATTGAGGACTGAAGCTTTCTTT
.,few,TRBV4-3,TRBJ2-7,CASSQSTGSYEQYF,TGCGCCAGCAGCCAAAGCACAGGTTCCTACGAGCAGTACTTC
.,few,TRBV7-9,TRBJ1-1,CASSVGSTEAFF,TGTGCCAGCAGCGTGGGGTCGACTGAAGCTTTCTTT
.,.,TRBV29-1,TRBJ2-5,CSVEDEGMAQETQYF,TGCAGCGTTGAAGATGAGGGGATGGCGCAAGAGACCCAGTACTTC